This T cell receptor (beta chain) was documented in a study of T cell responses to AZD1222 COVID-19 vaccine. Study findings and constraints: Clonal diversity was possibly underestimated, and the donors were mostly white British, with more females. Close to half of spike-specific TCRs reportedly recognize unmutated variant regions. Repertoire collection took place solely once the T cell response had peaked.

This CDR3 has 17 residues. Germline V gives CDR1 KGHSH, CDR2 LQKENI. Trimming pared 3 bases from V and 4 bases from J, leaving 22 bases between. The repertoire was sequenced with immunoSEQ multiplex PCR; TCRdb's copy has only in-frame clones and lacks some. Here the sample spans over 200,000 clones, about 94% being singletons. The table lists this clone with a count of one. The antigen remains unidentified. This chain joins TRBV18 and TRBJ2-7; maybe TRBD2 (5 bases). The sample was peripheral blood, taken 28 days after the second dose of the MenACWY control vaccine. The source of this sequence is an adult who received the MenACWY meningococcal vaccine as a control. CDR3 region: CASSPGFGSQTQYEQYF. CDR3 DNA sequence: TGTGCCAGCTCACCCGGTTTTGGGAGTCAGACTCAATACGAGCAGTACTTC. The full variable domain, its missing parts supplied by reference TRBV18 and TRBJ2-7, is NAGVMQNPRHLVRRRGQEARLRCSPMKGHSHVYWYRQLPEEGLKFMVYLQKENIIDESGMPKERFSAEFPKEGPSILRIQQVVRGDSAAYFCASSPGFGSQTQYEQYFGPGTRLTVT.